One sample yielded the 21 T cell receptor beta chains listed below, sequenced in a study of cytomegalovirus exposure and HLA in healthy donors. Primers: 60 Vbeta forward and 13 Jbeta reverse. Using immunoSEQ multiplex PCR, the repertoire was profiled, and TCRdb retains in-frame clones only, with some absent. Here the sample spans 130,000 or so clones, around 83% being singletons. Sequences were obtained from PBMCs. All receptors come from a woman younger than 35 in good health and CMV-seropositive.

This chain joins TRBV15 and TRBJ2-2; no firm D call. With 0 bases removed from V and 2 bases from J, the gap between germline ends came to 7 bases. This CDR3 has 15 amino acids. CDR1 and CDR2 from the germline V gene are LNHNV and YYDKDF (reference sequence). The CDR3 DNA reads TGTGCCACCAGCAGAGATCGTAAAAACACCGGGGAGCTGTTTTTT. This translates into CATSRDRKNTGELFF.

The gene calls are TRBV28 and TRBJ2-7; 9 nucleotides align to TRBD1. The CDR3 contains 15 residues. Germline loops: CDR1 MDHEN, CDR2 SYDVKM. V lost 6 bases to trimming and J lost 7 bases; unmatched junction nucleotides: 13. In nucleotides, the CDR3 is TGTGCCAGCAGGTGGGGACAGGGCGGAGGTGGGGAGCAGTACTTC. Translated, it gives CASRWGQGGGGEQYF.

CDR3 amino acids: CASLPGGMRYEQYF. The CDR3 bases are TGTGCAAGTCTCCCAGGCGGGATGCGCTACGAGCAGTACTTC. The chain recombines TRBV12-2 with TRBJ2-7; the listed D gene, TRBD2, was not tested against the DNA. TRBV12-2 is tagged as a pseudogene. The CDR3 consists of 14 residues.

V gene TRBV5-6 combines with J gene TRBJ1-4, with D possibly matching TRBD1 (6 bases). Germline V CDR1 and CDR2: SGHDT, YYEEEE. V lost 0 bases to trimming and J lost 8 bases, with 14 bases between them. The CDR3 runs to 15 residues. This CDR3 is CASSLDWDTEEKLFF. The CDR3, as DNA: TGTGCCAGCAGCTTGGATTGGGACACCGAGGAAAAACTGTTTTTT.

The chain has TRBV13 and TRBJ2-7; a possible D gene is TRBD1 (6 bases). The germline CDR1 and CDR2 sequences are PRHDT and FYEKMQ (reference sequence). The CDR3 consists of 15 residues. V was cut by 0 bases and J by 7 bases, with 16 bases left in between. CDR3 loop: CASSLGDMGAPEQYF. In nucleotides, the CDR3 is TGTGCCAGCAGCTTAGGTGATATGGGGGCTCCGGAGCAGTACTTC.

The chain is built from TRBV15 and TRBJ1-1; weak D call: TRBD1 (5 bases). Germline V gene lookup returns CDR1 LNHNV and CDR2 YYDKDF (reference sequence). V lost 8 bases, J lost 6 bases, and 10 bases lay in between. This CDR3 has 11 residues. The CDR3 DNA follows: TGTGCCACCTCGGCGGGGGCTGAAGCTTTCTTT. It codes for CATSAGAEAFF.

This rearrangement joins TRBV27 to TRBJ1-1, with TRBD1 matching 9 bases. V was pared by 4 bases and J by 0 bases, with 12 bases of the junction left unmatched. The CDR3 loop spans 18 amino acids. The V gene's germline CDR1 is MNHEY and CDR2 SMNVEV (reference sequence). The CDR3 DNA follows: TGTGCCAGCAGTTCCCGGGACAGGGTCGTCGGCATGAACACTGAAGCTTTCTTT. Amino acids: CASSSRDRVVGMNTEAFF.

This sequence joins TRBV9 and TRBJ2-2; 8 bases are a match to TRBD1. The CDR3 contains 16 residues. Germline CDR1 and CDR2: SGDLS and YYNGEE. After removal of 3 bases from V and 4 bases from J, the junction contained 8 bases not matched to a gene. CDR3 residues: CASSARGLGGTGELFF. The CDR3, as DNA: TGTGCCAGCAGCGCCAGGGGGCTCGGGGGCACCGGGGAGCTGTTTTTT.

The rearrangement joins TRBV7-8 to TRBJ2-5; D perhaps matches TRBD2 (6 bases). CDR3 length: 14 residues. Trimming cost V 1 base and J 3 bases, with 9 bases left between them. The germline gives CDR1 SGHVS, CDR2 FQNEAQ. The CDR3 coding sequence is TGTGCCAGCAGCTTAGTTTGGGGGGAAGAGACCCAGTACTTC. Its protein is CASSLVWGEETQYF. Using reference TRBV7-8 and TRBJ2-5 for the parts outside the CDR3, the full variable domain is GAGVSQSPRYKVAKRGQDVALRCDPISGHVSLFWYQQALGQGPEFLTYFQNEAQLDKSGLPSDRFFAERPEGSVSTLKIQRTQQEDSAVYLCASSLVWGEETQYFGPGTRLLVL.

This chain uses TRBV19 with TRBJ1-2; maybe TRBD1 (5 bases). The CDR3 spans 13 residues. V was cut by 7 bases and J by 0 bases, with 9 bases left in between. The germline gives CDR1 LNHDA, CDR2 SQIVND (reference sequence). Written as DNA, the CDR3 is TGTGCCAGTATGGGGCCAGCTAACTATGGCTACACCTTC. It is translated as CASMGPANYGYTF. Drawing the rest from reference TRBV19 and TRBJ1-2, the complete variable domain is DGGITQSPKYLFRKEGQNVTLSCEQNLNHDAMYWYRQDPGQGLRLIYYSQIVNDFQKGDIAEGYSVSREKKESFPLTVTSAQKNPTAFYLCASMGPANYGYTFGSGTRLTVV.

This chain connects TRBV5-1 to TRBJ2-5; a possible D gene is TRBD1 (5 bases). Germline assignment: CDR1 SGHRS and CDR2 YFSETQ. The germline V and J ends were trimmed by 0 bases and 3 bases, with 9 bases remaining between them. The CDR3 is 14 amino acids. CDR3 region: CASSLAQGEETQYF. Written as DNA, the CDR3 is TGCGCCAGCAGCTTGGCGCAGGGCGAAGAGACCCAGTACTTC.

The CDR3 coding sequence is TGCGCCAGCAGCCAGGTGACAGGGGCCTACGAGCAGTACTTC. Amino acids: CASSQVTGAYEQYF. This chain uses TRBV4-1 with TRBJ2-7; 8 bases fit TRBD1. V gave up 3 bases and J gave up 2 bases; unmatched junction bases: 3. CDR3 length: 14 amino acids. Germline lookup yields CDR1 MGHRA and CDR2 YSYEKL.

This clone was detected only a few times. The chain recombines TRBV30 with TRBJ2-3; TRBD2 matches 9 bases. Germline lookup yields CDR1 GTSNPN and CDR2 SVGIG (reference sequence). This CDR3 region has 17 residues. The ends lost 3 bases at V and 0 bases at J; junction bases unmatched: 10. CDR3 amino acids: CAWSFRGGGTSTDTQYF. The CDR3 nucleotides read TGTGCCTGGAGCTTCCGCGGGGGGGGGACTAGCACAGATACGCAGTATTTT.

This clone was counted a single time. The CDR3 loop is CASSLSGTDQETQYF. The CDR3 DNA is TGTGCCAGCAGCTTAAGTGGGACAGATCAAGAGACCCAGTACTTC. J is TRBJ2-5 and V is TRBV7-3; 7 bases line up with TRBD1. This CDR3 has 15 amino acids. Germline values: CDR1 SGHTA, CDR2 FQGTGA. V shed 1 base and J 2 bases; nucleotides not matched to a gene: 4.

The chain carries TRBV19 and TRBJ2-7, with 8 bases that match TRBD1. J was trimmed by 1 base and V by 5 bases; bases with no gene match: 7. Per the germline V gene, CDR1 is LNHDA and CDR2 is SQIVND (reference sequence). There are 15 residues in the CDR3. The CDR3 spells CASSAETGASYEQYF. CDR3 sequence (DNA): TGTGCCAGTAGTGCTGAGACAGGGGCATCCTACGAGCAGTACTTC.

The chain employs TRBV11-2 and TRBJ1-5; D gene ambiguous. CDR3 length: 15 amino acids. Germline CDR1 and CDR2: SGHAT and FQNNGV. The V end lost 2 bases, the J end lost 1 base, and 9 bases lay between the germline ends. CDR3 coding DNA: TGTGCCAGCAGCTTATGGAGAGAAAGCAATCAGCCCCAGCATTTT. The encoded protein is CASSLWRESNQPQHF.

This chain uses TRBV19 with TRBJ2-3; 12 bases map to TRBD2. The trim removed 4 bases at V and 7 bases at J, leaving 9 bases unmatched. Germline CDR1 is LNHDA and CDR2 is SQIVND (reference sequence). The CDR3 sequence is 16 residues long. Here the CDR3 DNA reads TGTGCCAGTAGTACTACATCTAGCGGGGGGGCCAATACGCAGTATTTT. Translated: CASSTTSSGGANTQYF.

There are a few counts of this clone. The chain is built from TRBV5-4 and TRBJ2-1, with D tentatively TRBD2 (5 bases). The CDR3 contains 15 residues. The germline V gene has CDR1 SGHNT and CDR2 YYREEE (reference sequence). V lost 2 bases, J lost 6 bases, and 15 bases lay in between. The CDR3 nucleotides are TGTGCCAGCAGCTTAGAAGGGAGTGTAGGCAATGAGCAGTTCTTC. Its protein is CASSLEGSVGNEQFF.

This clone has only one observation. The J gene is TRBJ1-1, the V gene TRBV6-5; D call uncertain. Germline V gene data show CDR1 as MNHEY and CDR2 as SVGAGI. Trimming cost V 2 bases and J 7 bases, with 11 bases left between them. This CDR3 is 13 amino acids long. CDR3 DNA: TGTGCCAGCAGTTACCTGTCAGAGGGTGAAGCTTTCTTT. Its translation: CASSYLSEGEAFF.

The chain has TRBV2 and TRBJ1-3, with D tentatively TRBD1 (6 bases). Germline assignment: CDR1 SNHLY and CDR2 FYNNEI. Trimming stripped 5 bases from V and 2 bases from J, with 16 bases between. This CDR3 has 16 amino acids. This CDR3 reads CASSPSTGTAGNTIYF. The CDR3 region has the DNA TGTGCCAGCAGTCCGTCAACAGGGACCGCTGGAAACACCATATATTTT.

The chain is built from TRBV7-9 and TRBJ2-3; weak D call: TRBD1 (5 bases). Trimming left V 1 base short and J 4 bases short, with 6 bases between. The germline gives CDR1 SEHNR, CDR2 FQNEAQ (reference sequence). This CDR3 is 13 amino acids long. The CDR3 DNA follows: TGTGCCAGCAGCTTAGAAGGGGCAGATACGCAGTATTTT. As protein: CASSLEGADTQYF. Full variable domain (outside the CDR3, taken from reference TRBV7-9 and TRBJ2-3): DTGVSQNPRHKITKRGQNVTFRCDPISEHNRLYWYRQTLGQGPEFLTYFQNEAQLEKSRLLSDRFSAERPKGSFSTLEIQRTEQGDSAMYLCASSLEGADTQYFGPGTRLTVL.